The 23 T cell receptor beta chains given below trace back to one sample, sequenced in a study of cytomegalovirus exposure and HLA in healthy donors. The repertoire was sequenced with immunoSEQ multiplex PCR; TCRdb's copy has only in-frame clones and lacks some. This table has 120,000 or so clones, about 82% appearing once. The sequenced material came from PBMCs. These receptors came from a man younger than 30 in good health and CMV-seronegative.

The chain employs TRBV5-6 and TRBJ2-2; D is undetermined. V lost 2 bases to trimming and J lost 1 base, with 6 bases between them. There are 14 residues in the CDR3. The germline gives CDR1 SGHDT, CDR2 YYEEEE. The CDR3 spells CASSFLRNTGELFF. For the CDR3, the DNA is TGTGCCAGCAGCTTTCTCCGGAACACCGGGGAGCTGTTTTTT.

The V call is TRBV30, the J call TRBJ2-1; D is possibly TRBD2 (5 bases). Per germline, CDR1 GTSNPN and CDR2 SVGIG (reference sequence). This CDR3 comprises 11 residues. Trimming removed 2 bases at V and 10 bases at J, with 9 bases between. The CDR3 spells CAWSLSEEQFF. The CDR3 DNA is TGTGCCTGGAGTCTTAGCGAGGAGCAGTTCTTC. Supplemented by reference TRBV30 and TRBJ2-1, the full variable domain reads SQTIHQWPATLVQPVGSPLSLECTVEGTSNPNLYWYRQAAGRGLQLLFYSVGIGQISSEVPQNLSASRPQDRQFILSSKKLLLSDSGFYLCAWSLSEEQFFGPGTRLTVL.

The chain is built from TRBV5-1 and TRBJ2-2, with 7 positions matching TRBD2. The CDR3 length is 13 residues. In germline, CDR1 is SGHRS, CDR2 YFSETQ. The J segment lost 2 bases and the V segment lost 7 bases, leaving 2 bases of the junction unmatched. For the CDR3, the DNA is TGCGCCAGCGGGGGGGTAAACACCGGGGAGCTGTTTTTT. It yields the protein CASGGVNTGELFF. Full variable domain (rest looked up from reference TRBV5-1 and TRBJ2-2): KAGVTQTPRYLIKTRGQQVTLSCSPISGHRSVSWYQQTPGQGLQFLFEYFSETQRNKGNFPGRFSGRQFSNSRSEMNVSTLELGDSALYLCASGGVNTGELFFGEGSRLTVL.

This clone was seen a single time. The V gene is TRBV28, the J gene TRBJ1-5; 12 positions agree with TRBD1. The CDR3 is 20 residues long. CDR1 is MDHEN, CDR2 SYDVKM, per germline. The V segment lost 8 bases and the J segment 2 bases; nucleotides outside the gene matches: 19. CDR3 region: CASGLHSGTGGKKGNQPQHF. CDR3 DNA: TGTGCCAGCGGGCTACATTCCGGGACAGGGGGCAAGAAAGGCAATCAGCCCCAGCATTTT.

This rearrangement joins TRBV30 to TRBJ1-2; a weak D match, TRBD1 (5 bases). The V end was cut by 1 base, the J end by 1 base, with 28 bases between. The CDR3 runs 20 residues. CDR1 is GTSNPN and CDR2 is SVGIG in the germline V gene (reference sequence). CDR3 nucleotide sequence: TGTGCCTGGAGTGGATTAGGGGTGCTAGGGGCTGGAACGGTTAACTATGGCTACACCTTC. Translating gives CAWSGLGVLGAGTVNYGYTF.

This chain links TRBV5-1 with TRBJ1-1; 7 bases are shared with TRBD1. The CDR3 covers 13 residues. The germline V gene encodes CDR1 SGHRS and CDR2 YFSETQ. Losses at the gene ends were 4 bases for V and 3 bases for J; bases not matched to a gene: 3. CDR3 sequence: CASSQGEDTEAFF. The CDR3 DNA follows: TGCGCCAGCAGCCAGGGGGAGGACACTGAAGCTTTCTTT.

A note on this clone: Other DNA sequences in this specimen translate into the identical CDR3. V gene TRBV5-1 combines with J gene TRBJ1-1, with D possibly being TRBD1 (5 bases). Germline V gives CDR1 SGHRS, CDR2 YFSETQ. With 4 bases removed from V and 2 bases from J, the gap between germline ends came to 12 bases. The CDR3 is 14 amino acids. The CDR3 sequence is CASSPGTINTEAFF. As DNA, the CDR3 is TGCGCCAGCAGCCCCGGGACTATAAACACTGAAGCTTTCTTT.

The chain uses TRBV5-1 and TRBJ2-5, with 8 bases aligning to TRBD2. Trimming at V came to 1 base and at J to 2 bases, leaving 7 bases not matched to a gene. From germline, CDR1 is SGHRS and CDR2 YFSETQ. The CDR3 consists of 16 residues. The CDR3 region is CASSLLAGISQETQYF. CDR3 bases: TGCGCCAGCAGCTTGCTAGCGGGCATCTCTCAAGAGACCCAGTACTTC. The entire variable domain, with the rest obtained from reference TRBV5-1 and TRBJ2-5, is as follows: KAGVTQTPRYLIKTRGQQVTLSCSPISGHRSVSWYQQTPGQGLQFLFEYFSETQRNKGNFPGRFSGRQFSNSRSEMNVSTLELGDSALYLCASSLLAGISQETQYFGPGTRLLVL.

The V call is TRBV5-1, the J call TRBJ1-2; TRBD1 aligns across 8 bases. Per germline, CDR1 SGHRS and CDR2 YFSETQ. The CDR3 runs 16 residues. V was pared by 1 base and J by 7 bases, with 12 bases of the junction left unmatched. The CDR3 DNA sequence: TGCGCCAGCAGCTTGACCCCTGGGACAGGTGCGATTGGCTACACCTTC. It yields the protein CASSLTPGTGAIGYTF.

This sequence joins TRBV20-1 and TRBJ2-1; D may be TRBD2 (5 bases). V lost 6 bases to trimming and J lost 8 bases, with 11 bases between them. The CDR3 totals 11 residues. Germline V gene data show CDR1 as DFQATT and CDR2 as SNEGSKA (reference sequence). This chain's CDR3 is CSAQRKDEQFF. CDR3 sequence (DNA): TGCAGTGCCCAGCGGAAAGATGAGCAGTTCTTC.

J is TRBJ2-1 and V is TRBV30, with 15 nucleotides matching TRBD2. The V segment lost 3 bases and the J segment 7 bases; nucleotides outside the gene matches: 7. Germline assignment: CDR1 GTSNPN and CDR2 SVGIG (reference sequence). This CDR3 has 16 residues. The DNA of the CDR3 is TGTGCCTGGAGCCCGGGACTAGCGGGGGGCGGAAATGAGCAGTTCTTC. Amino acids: CAWSPGLAGGGNEQFF.

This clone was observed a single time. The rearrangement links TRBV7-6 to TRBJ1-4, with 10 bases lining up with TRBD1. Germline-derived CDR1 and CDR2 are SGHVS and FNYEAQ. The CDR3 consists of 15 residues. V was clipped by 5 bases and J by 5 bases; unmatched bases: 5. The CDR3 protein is CASSQTTGGNEKLFF. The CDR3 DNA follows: TGTGCCAGCAGCCAAACGACAGGGGGCAATGAAAAACTGTTTTTT.

CDR3 in amino acids: CAWTPAGQGQPQHF. The CDR3 DNA reads TGTGCCTGGACGCCAGCCGGACAGGGGCAGCCCCAGCATTTT. The chain recombines TRBV30 with TRBJ1-5, with 9 bases lining up with TRBD1. V shed 4 bases, J shed 7 bases, and the junction held 8 bases outside the gene matches. CDR3 length: 14 amino acids. From germline, CDR1 is GTSNPN and CDR2 SVGIG (reference sequence). The variable domain in full, completed from reference TRBV30 and TRBJ1-5, reads SQTIHQWPATLVQPVGSPLSLECTVEGTSNPNLYWYRQAAGRGLQLLFYSVGIGQISSEVPQNLSASRPQDRQFILSSKKLLLSDSGFYLCAWTPAGQGQPQHFGDGTRLSIL.

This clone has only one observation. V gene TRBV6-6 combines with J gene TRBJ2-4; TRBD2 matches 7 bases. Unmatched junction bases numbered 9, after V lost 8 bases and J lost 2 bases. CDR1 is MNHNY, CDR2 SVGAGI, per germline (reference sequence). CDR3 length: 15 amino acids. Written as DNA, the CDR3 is TGTGCCAGCCAGAGCGGGACTGGAACCAAAAACATTCAGTACTTC. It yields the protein CASQSGTGTKNIQYF.

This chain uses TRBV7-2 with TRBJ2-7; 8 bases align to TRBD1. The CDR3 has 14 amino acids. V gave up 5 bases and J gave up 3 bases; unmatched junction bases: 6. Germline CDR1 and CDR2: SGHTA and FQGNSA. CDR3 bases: TGTGCCAGCAGCCCCCCCGGACAGGGCTACGAGCAGTACTTC. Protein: CASSPPGQGYEQYF.

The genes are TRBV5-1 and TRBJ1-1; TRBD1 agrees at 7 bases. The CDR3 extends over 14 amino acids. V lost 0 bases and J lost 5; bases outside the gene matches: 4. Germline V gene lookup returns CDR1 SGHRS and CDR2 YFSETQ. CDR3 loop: CASSLGPGGTEAFF. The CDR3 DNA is TGCGCCAGCAGCTTGGGACCAGGGGGTACTGAAGCTTTCTTT.

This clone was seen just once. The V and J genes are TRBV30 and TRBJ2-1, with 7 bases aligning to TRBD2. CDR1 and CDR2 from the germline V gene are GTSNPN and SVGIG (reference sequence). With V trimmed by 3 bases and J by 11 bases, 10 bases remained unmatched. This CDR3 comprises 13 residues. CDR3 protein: CAWRRLAEPKQFF. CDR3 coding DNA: TGTGCCTGGAGGAGGCTAGCGGAACCCAAGCAGTTCTTC.

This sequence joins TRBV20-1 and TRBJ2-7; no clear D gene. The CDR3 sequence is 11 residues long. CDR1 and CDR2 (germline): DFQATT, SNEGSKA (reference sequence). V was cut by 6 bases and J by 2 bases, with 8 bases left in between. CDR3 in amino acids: CSARVTYEQYF. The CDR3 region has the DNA TGCAGTGCCCGGGTCACCTACGAGCAGTACTTC.

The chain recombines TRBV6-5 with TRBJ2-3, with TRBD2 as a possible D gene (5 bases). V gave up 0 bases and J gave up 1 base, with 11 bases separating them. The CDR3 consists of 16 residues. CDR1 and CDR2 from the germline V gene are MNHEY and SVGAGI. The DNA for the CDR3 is TGTGCCAGCAGTTACTCGAACTTCGGGGGCACAGATACGCAGTATTTT. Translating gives CASSYSNFGGTDTQYF.

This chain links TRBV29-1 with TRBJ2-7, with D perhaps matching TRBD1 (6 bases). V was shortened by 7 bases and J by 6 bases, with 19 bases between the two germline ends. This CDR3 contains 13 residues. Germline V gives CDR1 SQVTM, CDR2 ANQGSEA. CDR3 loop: CSAEMVTGREQYF. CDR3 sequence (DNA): TGCAGCGCAGAGATGGTCACAGGGCGCGAGCAGTACTTC.

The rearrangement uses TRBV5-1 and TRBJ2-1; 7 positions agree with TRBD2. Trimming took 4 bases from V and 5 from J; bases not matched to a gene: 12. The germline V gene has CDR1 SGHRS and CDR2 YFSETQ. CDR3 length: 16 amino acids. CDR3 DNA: TGCGCCAGCAGCATGAGGCCTAGCGGCCCTAACAATGAGCAGTTCTTC. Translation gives CASSMRPSGPNNEQFF.

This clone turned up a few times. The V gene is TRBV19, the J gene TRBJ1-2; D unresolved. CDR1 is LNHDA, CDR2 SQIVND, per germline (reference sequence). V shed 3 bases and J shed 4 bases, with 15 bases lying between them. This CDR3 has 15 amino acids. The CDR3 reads CASSILSSKSYGYTF. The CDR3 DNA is TGTGCCAGTAGTATTTTGAGCTCGAAATCCTATGGCTACACCTTC.

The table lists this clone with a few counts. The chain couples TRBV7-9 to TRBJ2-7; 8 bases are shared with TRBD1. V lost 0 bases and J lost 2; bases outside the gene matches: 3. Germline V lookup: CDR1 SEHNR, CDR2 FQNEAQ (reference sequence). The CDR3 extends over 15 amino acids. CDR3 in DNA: TGTGCCAGCAGCTTAGCTGGACAGGGACCCTACGAGCAGTACTTC. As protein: CASSLAGQGPYEQYF.